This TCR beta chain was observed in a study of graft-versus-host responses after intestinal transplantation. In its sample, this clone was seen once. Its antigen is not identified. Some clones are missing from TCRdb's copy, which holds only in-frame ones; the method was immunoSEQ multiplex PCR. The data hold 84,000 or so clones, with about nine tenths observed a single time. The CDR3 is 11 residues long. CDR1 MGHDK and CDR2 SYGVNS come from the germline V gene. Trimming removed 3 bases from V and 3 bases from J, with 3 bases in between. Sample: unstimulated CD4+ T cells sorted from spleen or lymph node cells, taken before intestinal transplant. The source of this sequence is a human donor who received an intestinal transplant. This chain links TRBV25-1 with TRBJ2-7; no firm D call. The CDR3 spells CASSDLYEQYF. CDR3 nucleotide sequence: TGTGCCAGCAGTGACCTCTACGAGCAGTACTTC.